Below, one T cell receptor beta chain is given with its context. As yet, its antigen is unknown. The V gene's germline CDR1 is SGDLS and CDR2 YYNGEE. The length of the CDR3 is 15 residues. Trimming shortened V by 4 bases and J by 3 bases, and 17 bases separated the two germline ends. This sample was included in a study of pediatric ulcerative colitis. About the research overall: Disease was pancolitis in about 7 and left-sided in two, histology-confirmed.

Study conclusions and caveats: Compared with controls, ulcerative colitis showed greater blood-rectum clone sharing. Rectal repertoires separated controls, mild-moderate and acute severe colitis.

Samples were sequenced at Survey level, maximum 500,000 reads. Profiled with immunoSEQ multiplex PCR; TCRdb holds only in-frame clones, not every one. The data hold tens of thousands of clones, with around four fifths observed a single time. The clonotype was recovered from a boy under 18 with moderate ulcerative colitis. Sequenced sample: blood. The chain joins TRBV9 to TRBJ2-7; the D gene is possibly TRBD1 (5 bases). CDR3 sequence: CASSPRRTLFYEQYF. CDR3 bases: TGTGCCAGCAGCCCACGGCGGACATTATTCTACGAGCAGTACTTC. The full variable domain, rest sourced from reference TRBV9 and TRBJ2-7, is DSGVTQTPKHLITATGQRVTLRCSPRSGDLSVYWYQQSLDQGLQFLIQYYNGEERAKGNILERFSAQQFPDLHSELNLSSLELGDSALYFCASSPRRTLFYEQYFGPGTRLTVT.